The 25 T cell receptor beta chains below all came from one sample that was sequenced in a study of human thymus T cells. Thymic tissue was derived from resections collected during corrective heart surgery. Using immunoSEQ multiplex PCR, the repertoire was profiled, and TCRdb retains in-frame clones only, with some absent. The repertoire includes around 130,000 clones, about 95% of them detected once, and less than 0.03% sits in the top ten. The sequenced material came from thymus tissue. Source of these receptors: a boy less than two years old with a congenital heart defect but otherwise immunologically healthy.

The chain links TRBV19 to TRBJ1-1; no clear D gene. V shed 7 bases and J shed 0 bases, with 9 bases lying between them. Germline assignment: CDR1 LNHDA and CDR2 SQIVND (reference sequence). The CDR3 runs to 13 residues. CDR3 nucleotide sequence: TGTGCCAGTAAGGTCAGTATGAACACTGAAGCTTTCTTT. Translation: CASKVSMNTEAFF.

In its sample, this clone was seen once. In DNA, the CDR3 is TGTGCCATTTGGCCTCCTCGGGCAGGATCCGCCTACGAGCAGTACTTC. It encodes CAIWPPRAGSAYEQYF. V gene TRBV2 combines with J gene TRBJ2-7; D unresolved. The germline V gene has CDR1 SNHLY and CDR2 FYNNEI. This CDR3 is built from 16 residues. V lost 10 bases and J lost 2, with 24 bases in between.

The rearrangement links TRBV12-5 to TRBJ2-3; 12 bases agree with TRBD2. Germline trimming cut 1 base from V and 1 base from J; bases unmatched to any gene: 6. Germline CDR1 LGHNT, CDR2 FRNRAP. The CDR3 runs to 18 residues. The CDR3 bases are TGTGCTAGTGGTTTGGACCTTCTAGCGGGGGGGTGCACAGATACGCAGTATTTT. Encoded protein: CASGLDLLAGGCTDTQYF.

This clone came up a few times. The J gene is TRBJ1-3, the V gene TRBV14; D gene unclear. V was cut by 1 base and J by 0 bases, with 4 bases left in between. CDR1 is SGHDN, CDR2 FVKESK, per germline. The CDR3 consists of 14 residues. The CDR3 spells CASSQAGSGNTIYF. CDR3 nucleotides: TGTGCCAGCAGCCAAGCGGGCTCTGGAAACACCATATATTTT.

The chain combines TRBV18 with TRBJ1-1; D might be TRBD1 (6 bases). Trimming stripped 2 bases from V and 1 base from J, with 8 bases between. Germline V gene sequence: CDR1 KGHSH, CDR2 LQKENI. This CDR3 comprises 14 residues. This chain's CDR3 is CASSPRGANTEAFF. The DNA of the CDR3 is TGTGCCAGCTCACCAAGGGGGGCGAACACTGAAGCTTTCTTT.

The rearrangement joins TRBV19 to TRBJ1-1; 8 bases match TRBD1. There are 14 residues in the CDR3. Germline V lookup: CDR1 LNHDA, CDR2 SQIVND (reference sequence). V was pared by 1 base and J by 6 bases, with 4 bases of the junction left unmatched. This CDR3 is CASSIGDRGAEAFF. The CDR3 bases are TGTGCCAGTAGTATAGGCGACAGGGGAGCTGAAGCTTTCTTT.

To note about this clone: This CDR3 is also generated by other DNA sequences in the sample. The V and J genes are TRBV28 and TRBJ1-6, with 7 bases matching TRBD1. V trimming: 2 bases; J trimming: 10 bases; junction bases outside the gene matches: 2. The germline V gene has CDR1 MDHEN and CDR2 SYDVKM. The CDR3 is 13 residues long. The CDR3 loop is CASSLQGGSPLHF. CDR3 DNA: TGTGCCAGCAGTTTACAGGGGGGCTCACCCCTCCACTTT.

The V and J genes are TRBV4-1 and TRBJ2-3; 10 nucleotides align to TRBD2. With 0 bases clipped from V and 1 base from J, the junction kept 7 bases outside the gene matches. The CDR3 has 18 residues. CDR1 and CDR2 from the germline V gene are MGHRA and YSYEKL. CDR3 nucleotides: TGCGCCAGCAGCCAAGATTGCCTAGCGGGGGCTTGCACAGATACGCAGTATTTT. This gives the protein CASSQDCLAGACTDTQYF.

V and J are TRBV15 and TRBJ2-7; D is tentatively TRBD1 or TRBD2 (5 bases each). CDR1 and CDR2 (germline): LNHNV, YYDKDF (reference sequence). The V gene lost 0 bases and the J gene lost 1 base, with 10 bases spanning the gap. This CDR3 region has 15 residues. Here the CDR3 DNA reads TGTGCCACCAGCAGAGAATGGGACGGGTCCTACGAGCAGTACTTC. It translates to CATSREWDGSYEQYF.

The chain carries TRBV7-2 and TRBJ1-1, with D unresolved. CDR3 length: 14 residues. V dropped 3 bases and J dropped 1 base, with 9 bases sitting between them. Germline V gene sequence: CDR1 SGHTA, CDR2 FQGNSA. CDR3 residues: CASSFPDRNTEAFF. CDR3 bases: TGTGCCAGCAGCTTTCCCGATAGGAACACTGAAGCTTTCTTT.

This chain connects TRBV4-3 to TRBJ2-7, with TRBD2 matching 11 bases. The CDR3 sequence is 16 residues long. V dropped 1 base and J dropped 4; count of bases not matched to a gene: 6. Germline-derived CDR1 and CDR2 are LGHNA and YSLEER. The CDR3 coding sequence is TGCGCCAGCAGCCAAGGGAAGGGACTAGCGGTGTACGAGCAGTACTTC. Translating gives CASSQGKGLAVYEQYF.

The rearrangement uses TRBV6-6 and TRBJ1-1; 8 nucleotides agree with TRBD1. The V gene's germline CDR1 is MNHNY and CDR2 SVGAGI (reference sequence). The CDR3 runs to 14 residues. V lost 4 bases to trimming and J lost 5 bases; unmatched junction nucleotides: 6. The CDR3: CASSSWDRPTEAFF. The CDR3 bases are TGTGCCAGCAGTTCCTGGGACAGGCCGACTGAAGCTTTCTTT.

A single count supports this clone. This CDR3 reads CASSRFGQGNSPLHF. The DNA for the CDR3 is TGTGCCAGCAGCCGTTTTGGACAGGGGAATTCACCCCTCCACTTT. The chain combines TRBV11-2 with TRBJ1-6; 9 positions agree with TRBD1. CDR3 size: 15 residues. V lost 5 bases to trimming and J lost 7 bases; unmatched junction nucleotides: 6. Germline loops: CDR1 SGHAT, CDR2 FQNNGV.

This chain links TRBV2 with TRBJ2-2; D might be TRBD1 or TRBD2, each matching 5 bases. The V and J ends lost 9 bases and 2 bases respectively, with 28 bases between them. Germline CDR1 is SNHLY and CDR2 is FYNNEI. The CDR3 has 19 residues. The CDR3 DNA reads as TGTGCCAGTAACCCGAATATCCCTAGAACCGGGGACAACACCGGGGAGCTGTTTTTT. Translation: CASNPNIPRTGDNTGELFF. Full variable domain (outside the CDR3, taken from reference TRBV2 and TRBJ2-2): EPEVTQTPSHQVTQMGQEVILRCVPISNHLYFYWYRQILGQKVEFLVSFYNNEISEKSEIFDDQFSVERPDGSNFTLKIRSTKLEDSAMYFCASNPNIPRTGDNTGELFFGEGSRLTVL.

This chain links TRBV9 with TRBJ2-3, with D tentatively TRBD2 (5 bases). The germline V gene encodes CDR1 SGDLS and CDR2 YYNGEE. CDR3 length: 14 amino acids. V lost 3 bases and J lost 6, with 14 bases in between. CDR3 amino acids: CASSGENSGDTQYF. Here the CDR3 DNA reads TGTGCCAGCAGCGGTGAAAACAGCGGCGATACGCAGTATTTT.

The chain employs TRBV28 and TRBJ1-5, with TRBD1 matching 7 bases. This CDR3 is built from 19 residues. Germline V CDR1 and CDR2: MDHEN, SYDVKM. After removal of 4 bases from V and 0 bases from J, the junction contained 15 bases not matched to a gene. CDR3 protein: CASSSSSRLGQISNQPQHF. As DNA, the CDR3 is TGTGCCAGCAGTTCTTCCTCCCGACTGGGACAGATTAGCAATCAGCCCCAGCATTTT. The full variable domain, with the rest looked up from reference TRBV28 and TRBJ1-5, is DVKVTQSSRYLVKRTGEKVFLECVQDMDHENMFWYRQDPGLGLRLIYFSYDVKMKEKGDIPEGYSVSREKKERFSLILESASTNQTSMYLCASSSSSRLGQISNQPQHFGDGTRLSIL.

The V call is TRBV5-1, the J call TRBJ1-1; 9 nucleotides align to TRBD1. The length of the CDR3 is 15 residues. Germline V gene sequence: CDR1 SGHRS, CDR2 YFSETQ. V gave up 0 bases and J gave up 4 bases; unmatched junction bases: 4. CDR3 region: CASSLVGTGSTEAFF. The CDR3 DNA follows: TGCGCCAGCAGCTTGGTAGGGACAGGGAGCACTGAAGCTTTCTTT.

This chain uses TRBV7-9 with TRBJ2-2, with D possibly matching TRBD2 (6 bases). In germline, CDR1 is SEHNR, CDR2 FQNEAQ (reference sequence). There are 19 residues in the CDR3. V lost 2 bases to trimming and J lost 4 bases, with 23 bases between them. The CDR3 nucleotides are TGTGCCAGCAGCTTACCCCCTTCCCGGCCGAGCGGGCGCACCGGGGAGCTGTTTTTT. The encoded protein is CASSLPPSRPSGRTGELFF.

The chain employs TRBV10-3 and TRBJ1-5, with 11 bases matching TRBD1. V shed 2 bases, J shed 5 bases, and the junction held 5 bases outside the gene matches. Germline V gene sequence: CDR1 ENHRY, CDR2 SYGVKD. The length of the CDR3 is 16 residues. The CDR3 spells CAISEPGTGGDQPQHF. The CDR3 DNA sequence: TGTGCCATCAGTGAGCCCGGGACAGGGGGGGATCAGCCCCAGCATTTT.

The rearrangement links TRBV9 to TRBJ2-3, with 8 bases lining up with TRBD2. Germline V CDR1 and CDR2: SGDLS, YYNGEE. CDR3 size: 15 residues. With V trimmed by 3 bases and J by 1 base, 4 bases remained unmatched. CDR3 nucleotide sequence: TGTGCCAGCAGCGCGGGGGGGCCTGGCACAGATACGCAGTATTTT. Translating gives CASSAGGPGTDTQYF.

The chain links TRBV6-4 to TRBJ1-2; D is uncertain. CDR3 size: 14 residues. Germline assignment: CDR1 MRHNA and CDR2 SNTAGT. The V and J ends lost 3 bases and 0 bases respectively, with 8 bases between them. The CDR3: CASSEENTNYGYTF. CDR3 in DNA: TGTGCCAGCAGTGAAGAGAACACTAACTATGGCTACACCTTC.

V gene TRBV19 combines with J gene TRBJ1-4; D remains ambiguous. Germline lookup yields CDR1 LNHDA and CDR2 SQIVND (reference sequence). The V end lost 5 bases, the J end lost 1 base, and 5 bases lay between the germline ends. This CDR3 contains 13 residues. The CDR3 loop is CASSARTNEKLFF. CDR3 DNA sequence: TGTGCCAGTAGTGCGAGAACTAATGAAAAACTGTTTTTT.

The sample holds a few counts of this clone. J is TRBJ1-5 and V is TRBV6-1; D unclear. CDR1 MNHNS and CDR2 SASEGT come from the germline V gene. The germline V and J ends were trimmed by 11 bases and 7 bases, with 15 bases remaining between them. The length of the CDR3 is 12 residues. The CDR3 loop is CASTGGYQPQHF. CDR3 coding DNA: TGTGCCTCAACCGGTGGATACCAGCCCCAGCATTTT.

CDR3 residues: CASSLPRDSNTEAFF. DNA for the CDR3: TGTGCCAGCAGCCTCCCTAGGGACTCGAACACTGAAGCTTTCTTT. J is TRBJ1-1 and V is TRBV5-5, with D possibly TRBD1 on 5 matching bases. Germline CDR1 is SGHKS and CDR2 is YYEKEE (reference sequence). Between the trimmed V and J ends, which lost 4 bases and 1 base, there was a span of 14 bases. This CDR3 is 15 amino acids long.

V is TRBV21-1 and J is TRBJ2-5. TRBV21-1 is described as a pseudogene. The CDR3 loop spans 11 amino acids. The CDR3 is CASSKAETQYF. The CDR3 DNA sequence: TGTGCCAGCAGCAAAGCGGAGACCCAGTACTTC.